Each of the 3 T cell receptor beta chains below was sequenced from the same sample in a study of glioma-infiltrating T cells after dendritic cell vaccination. TCRdb's copy holds only in-frame clones and misses some; the assay was immunoSEQ multiplex PCR. The table shows about 24,000 clones, with roughly nine tenths occurring only once. Noted time point: after dendritic cell vaccination, including at tumor progression/relapse. The sequences come from blood, collected after dendritic cell vaccination. Every receptor here comes from a human donor with glioblastoma.

The chain has TRBV5-1 and TRBJ2-7, with TRBD2 as a possible D gene (6 bases). The CDR3 covers 13 residues. V dropped 5 bases and J dropped 3 bases, with 12 bases sitting between them. CDR1 and CDR2 from the germline V gene are SGHRS and YFSETQ. The CDR3 DNA reads as TGCGCCAGCAGTCCGGGGGAGATCTACGAGCAGTACTTC. This gives the protein CASSPGEIYEQYF.

The chain joins TRBV7-2 to TRBJ2-3; TRBD2 aligns across 9 bases. The germline V gene has CDR1 SGHTA and CDR2 FQGNSA. This CDR3 spans 15 amino acids. V gave up 5 bases and J gave up 3 bases; unmatched junction bases: 6. As DNA, the CDR3 is TGTGCCAGCAGCGTTAGCGGGGGTCCTACAGATACGCAGTATTTT. It translates to CASSVSGGPTDTQYF.

V is TRBV5-1 and J is TRBJ2-5; a possible D gene is TRBD1 (5 bases). The J call is doubtful: the DNA matches TRBJ2-7 better. The CDR3 runs to 15 residues. Germline CDR1 is SGHRS and CDR2 is YFSETQ. The CDR3 sequence is CASSLYFDRSYEQYF. The DNA for the CDR3 is TGCGCCAGCAGCTTGTACTTCGACAGAAGCTACGAGCAGTACTTC.